The T cell receptor beta chain described here comes from a study of cytomegalovirus exposure and HLA in healthy donors. Background on the study: Inside one of the first data releases sat about 85 million unique TCRs taken from HLA-typed donors.

Study findings and constraints: The presence/absence work took it that sequencing depth was about the same across donors. Segments of the TCR beta V type were, in most cases, productive about 87% or about 30% of the time in an earlier analysis.

The PCR made use of 60 Vbeta and 13 Jbeta primers. Using immunoSEQ multiplex PCR, the repertoire was profiled, and TCRdb retains in-frame clones only, with some absent. The sample records under 200,000 clones, 60% to 85% being singletons. V shed 5 bases and J 2 bases; nucleotides not matched to a gene: 12. This CDR3 has 17 amino acids. Germline CDR1 and CDR2: SGHVS and FNYEAQ. This clone turned up a few times. Antigen unknown. Material for sequencing was PBMCs. This receptor was identified in a woman aged 25 to 39 in good health and CMV-seronegative. The genes are TRBV7-6 and TRBJ2-5; 9 bases are shared with TRBD2. Written as DNA, the CDR3 is TGTGCCAGCAGCCCCCAGAGCGGGGGGCGGTATCAAGAGACCCAGTACTTC. Its translation is CASSPQSGGRYQETQYF.